These T cell receptor beta chains were read from a single sample in a study of control samples from healthy donors and cancer patients. Libraries were prepared by immunoSEQ multiplex PCR; TCRdb keeps only in-frame clonotypes and omits some of them. The table shows around 55,000 clones, with around 90% occurring only once. Sequencing used PBMCs. These receptors originate from a man aged 40-49 years with colorectal cancer. Each CDR3 is given with its conserved first and last residue. The D gene is left open where the match is weak. Clone sizes are given selectively: once, few, many, or a class where the clone is expanded.

NA	TRBV3-1/TRBV3-2	TRBJ2-2	NA	TGTGCCAGCAGCCATCAATTTTCCGGGACATGGAACACCGGGGAGCTGTTTTTT	CASSHQFSGTWNTGELFF
NA	TRBV24-1	TRBJ2-7	NA	TGTGCCACCAGTGACCCCGGGGGTGCGGAGCAGTACTTC	CATSDPGGAEQYF
NA	TRBV11-2	TRBJ2-7	TRBD2	TGTGCCAGCAGCTCTCTAGCGGGAGTGGGTGAGCAGTACTTC	CASSSLAGVGEQYF
NA	TRBV7-2	TRBJ2-3	TRBD2	TGTGCCAGCAGCTTATGGGTTGCGGGAGTTCCCACAGATACGCAGTATTTT	CASSLWVAGVPTDTQYF
NA	TRBV7-9	TRBJ2-1	NA	TGTGCCAGCAGCTTAAGGATCGGGAGAAAGTACAATGAGCAGTTCTTC	CASSLRIGRKYNEQFF
NA	TRBV18	TRBJ1-2	NA	TGTGCCAGCTCACCAGCCAGTCCGGTTTGGGGAAGTTCGGGCTACACCTTC	CASSPASPVWGSSGYTF
NA	TRBV6-2/TRBV6-3	TRBJ2-1	TRBD2	TGTGCCAGCAGTTACTCCCCAGCGGGAGGGTACAATGAGCAGTTCTTC	CASSYSPAGGYNEQFF
NA	TRBV7-2	TRBJ1-5	TRBD1	TGTGCCAGCAGCTATCCACAGGGGGGAGCTGGTCAGCCCCAGCATTTT	CASSYPQGGAGQPQHF
NA	TRBV30	TRBJ1-5	NA	TGTGCCTGGAGTGCCACAGCATCGTCCGGAGGGAGCAATCAGCCCCAGCATTTT	CAWSATASSGGSNQPQHF
NA	TRBV27	TRBJ1-2	TRBD1	TGTGCCAGCAGTCCAAGAGGTTCAGGGGGCGGCTATGGCTACACCTTC	CASSPRGSGGGYGYTF
NA	TRBV12-3/TRBV12-4	TRBJ2-3	NA	TGTGCCAGCAGTTCAGGAGATACGCAGTATTTT	CASSSGDTQYF
NA	TRBV4-1	TRBJ2-7	TRBD1	TGCGCCAGCAGCCGCATACAGGGGAACTACGAGCAGTACTTC	CASSRIQGNYEQYF
NA	TRBV6-6	TRBJ2-7	TRBD1	TGTGCCAGCAGTAGGGACAGGACCACCTACGAGCAGTACTTC	CASSRDRTTYEQYF
NA	TRBV6-5	TRBJ2-7	NA	TGTGCCAGCAGAATAACTTTGAACCACGAGCAGTACTTC	CASRITLNHEQYF
once	TRBV2	TRBJ2-1	TRBD2	TGTGCCAGCATGCGGGAGAGCTCCTACAATGAGCAGTTCTTC	CASMRESSYNEQFF
once	TRBV7-8	TRBJ2-7	TRBD2	TGTGCCAGCAGCCCTTACGGACCTCTAGCGGGGAGCAACTACGAGCAGTACTTC	CASSPYGPLAGSNYEQYF
NA	TRBV7-8	TRBJ2-7	TRBD2	TGTGCCAGCAGCTTATTAGTTGGGCTAGCGGGAGGCGAGCAGTACTTC	CASSLLVGLAGGEQYF
NA	TRBV27	TRBJ2-3	TRBD1	TGTGCCAGCAGTCCCAATTACAGGGGGCCCCCAGATACGCAGTATTTT	CASSPNYRGPPDTQYF
NA	TRBV25-1	TRBJ1-6	NA	TGTGCCAGCAGTGAAGGGACCTGGGGTTCACCCCTCCACTTT	CASSEGTWGSPLHF
NA	TRBV7-8	TRBJ1-5	NA	TGTGCCAGCAGCCCGATTGGGACACCATATAGCAATCAGCCCCAGCATTTT	CASSPIGTPYSNQPQHF
NA	TRBV14	TRBJ2-7	NA	TGTGCCAGCAGCCTTCGTACAAGAAACAGGGTCTACGAGCAGTACTTC	CASSLRTRNRVYEQYF
NA	TRBV7-9	TRBJ2-7	TRBD1	TGTGCCAGCAGCTCCAAGCCGGGACAGGGTTACGAGCAGTACTTC	CASSSKPGQGYEQYF
NA	TRBV5-1	TRBJ2-5	NA	TGCGCCAGCAGCTTGGAGAACAGCGTGACCCAGTACTTC	CASSLENSVTQYF
NA	TRBV30	TRBJ2-7	NA	TGTGCCTGGAGTCGCCGAGGGACCAGATTGGGGTACGAGCAGTACTTC	CAWSRRGTRLGYEQYF
NA	TRBV3-1/TRBV3-2	TRBJ2-3	TRBD2	TGTGCCAGCAGCCAAGATCCCCTAGCGGGGAATACGCAGTATTTT	CASSQDPLAGNTQYF
NA	TRBV28	TRBJ2-7	NA	TGTGCCAGCAGTTCAGCAGGAGGACCCTACGAGCAGTACTTC	CASSSAGGPYEQYF
NA	TRBV3-1/TRBV3-2	TRBJ2-7	NA	TGTGCCAGCAGCGTCGGAGGGGGCTACGAGCAGTACTTC	CASSVGGGYEQYF
NA	TRBV9	TRBJ2-3	NA	TGTGCCAGCAGCCCTGGGGTAGCTGAAGATACGCAGTATTTT	CASSPGVAEDTQYF